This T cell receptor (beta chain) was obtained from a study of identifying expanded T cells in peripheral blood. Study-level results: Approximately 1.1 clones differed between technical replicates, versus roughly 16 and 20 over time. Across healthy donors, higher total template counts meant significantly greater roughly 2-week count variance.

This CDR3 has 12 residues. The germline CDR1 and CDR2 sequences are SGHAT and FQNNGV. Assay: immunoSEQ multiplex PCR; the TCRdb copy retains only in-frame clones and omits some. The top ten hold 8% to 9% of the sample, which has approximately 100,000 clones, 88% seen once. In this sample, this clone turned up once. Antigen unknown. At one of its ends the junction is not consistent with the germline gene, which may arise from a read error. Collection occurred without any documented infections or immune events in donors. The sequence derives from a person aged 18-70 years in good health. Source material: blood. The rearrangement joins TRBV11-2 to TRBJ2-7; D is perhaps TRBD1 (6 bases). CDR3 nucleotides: TGTGCCAGCAGCTTAGGGGGCAGGGGATTAGACTTC. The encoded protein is CASSLGGRGLDF.